The clone carrying this T cell receptor (beta chain) was picked up many times. What it binds is unknown. The CDR3 is 11 amino acids. The germline gives CDR1 ENHRY, CDR2 SYGVKD. Trimming at V came to 10 bases and at J to 8 bases, leaving 7 bases not matched to a gene. CDR3 regions of TCR beta were amplified from RNA transcripts. In the first round, RT-PCR was carried out with HTBI primers, and a multiplex PCR formed the second round. Each CDR3 protein gets one entry after TCRdb re-called the multiplex PCR reads with MiXCR. Among hundreds of thousands of distinct CDR3 sequences, under 50% were seen once, and the ten largest hold more than 2.5%. This sample is drawn from a study of Graves' ophthalmopathy and Graves' hyperthyroidism. Turning to the study itself: Researchers obtained peripheral blood at initial diagnosis, before any treatment had begun. Findings of the study overall: Its predictions of ophthalmopathy progression gave the model 60% to 71% sensitivity and roughly 76% specificity.

Ophthalmopathy donors showed moderate-to-severe activity, CAS ≥3, NOSPECS ≥4 and a duration under 3 months. Diagnostic conclusions were grounded in clinical symptoms, serum thyroxine, TRAb, thyroid ultrasound and orbital computed tomography. The receptor was isolated from an adult man with Graves' ophthalmopathy. Sequences were obtained from peripheral blood. This sequence joins TRBV10-3 and TRBJ1-1, with 7 bases matching TRBD1. CDR3 in DNA: TGTGCCACCGCCGGGACAGCAGAAGCTTTCTTT. Amino acid sequence: CATAGTAEAFF.